This entry features one TCR beta chain sequence. Other DNA sequences in the same sample also yield this CDR3. The data belong to a study of blood T cell repertoires in COVID-19. Study-wide background: Samples of COVID-19 (acute and convalescent) were obtained from the United States, Italy and Spain. PBMCs, B-cell-depleted T cells, or T cells were the source of the cDNA or gDNA that made up the material.

Per the authors' pipeline: Amplification with reference gene primers provided the estimates of nucleated cell counts. Sequencing used immunoSEQ multiplex PCR; TCRdb keeps in-frame clones, though not all of them. The V and J calls and clone size are taken from that table; D and trimming were inferred from the DNA. The sample lists 130,000 or so clones; more than 75% were seen once. Trimming took off 4 bases at V and 5 bases at J, with 11 bases between the two ends. This CDR3 is built from 12 residues. Germline CDR1 reads SQVTM; CDR2 reads ANQGSEA. The sequence derives from a woman between 45 and 65 years old who had recovered from COVID-19. V gene TRBV29-1 combines with J gene TRBJ1-2, with D possibly matching TRBD1 (5 bases). The specimen was peripheral blood. The CDR3 region has the DNA TGCAGCGTTGTACGGGGGAATTATGGCTACACCTTC. It specifies CSVVRGNYGYTF.